This T cell receptor beta chain was retrieved from a study of cytomegalovirus exposure and HLA in healthy donors. PCR used 60 Vbeta primers and 13 Jbeta primers. TCRdb keeps only in-frame clones here, not all; method: immunoSEQ multiplex PCR. The data contain some 130,000 clones, 50% to 75% of them singletons. CDR1 SGHTA and CDR2 FQGNSA come from the germline V gene. This CDR3 region has 12 residues. V was cut by 2 bases and J by 7 bases, with 8 bases left in between. Sequenced input: PBMCs. The sequence came from a woman between 40 and 50 years old in good health and CMV-seronegative. This chain connects TRBV7-2 to TRBJ1-2; D not resolved. The CDR3 here is CASSLRLSGYTF. Written as DNA, the CDR3 is TGTGCCAGCAGCTTACGTCTCAGTGGCTACACCTTC. Drawing the rest from reference TRBV7-2 and TRBJ1-2, the complete variable domain is GAGVSQSPSNKVTEKGKDVELRCDPISGHTALYWYRQSLGQGLEFLIYFQGNSAPDKSGLPSDRFSAERTGGSVSTLTIQRTQQEDSAVYLCASSLRLSGYTFGSGTRLTVV.